This T cell receptor beta chain was obtained from a study of cytomegalovirus exposure and HLA in healthy donors. Study observations and caveats: Among immune exposure information, only CMV serostatus was available. Follow-up analysis later connected one missense variant in DCLRE1C with trimming of TCR beta V- and J-genes.

There were likely unrecorded immune exposures, though donors were nominally healthy when sampled. The CDR3 extends over 13 amino acids. Germline V lookup: CDR1 SGHTA, CDR2 FQGNSA. V was cut by 5 bases and J by 11 bases, with 18 bases left in between. Both 60 Vbeta primers and 13 Jbeta primers went into the PCR. TCRdb keeps only in-frame clones here, not all; method: immunoSEQ multiplex PCR. The sample lists approximately 160,000 clones, 77% occurring once. With regard to this clone: Its antigen is undetermined.

This TCR came from a woman between 40 and 55 years old in good health and CMV-seropositive. Sequenced sample: PBMCs. The genes are TRBV7-2 and TRBJ2-5; D perhaps matches TRBD1 (6 bases). CDR3 residues: CASSHGGAEEQYF. The CDR3 DNA is TGTGCCAGCAGCCATGGGGGCGCGGAAGAGCAGTACTTC.